This paragraph reports one T cell receptor beta chain. This specimen belongs to a study of blood T cell repertoires in COVID-19. The germline V and J ends were trimmed by 4 bases and 4 bases, with 7 bases remaining between them. CDR3 length: 12 amino acids. Some clones are missing from TCRdb's copy, which holds only in-frame ones; the method was immunoSEQ multiplex PCR. The profile shows 200,000 to 250,000 clones, about three quarters of them singletons. Source material: peripheral blood. The source is a woman in her seventies with acute or convalescent COVID-19. This chain links TRBV12-3 or TRBV12-4 with TRBJ2-5, with a possible D match to TRBD2 (6 bases). CDR3 sequence reads: CASSSGVETQYF. Written as DNA, the CDR3 is TGTGCCAGCAGTTCGGGGGTAGAGACCCAGTACTTC.